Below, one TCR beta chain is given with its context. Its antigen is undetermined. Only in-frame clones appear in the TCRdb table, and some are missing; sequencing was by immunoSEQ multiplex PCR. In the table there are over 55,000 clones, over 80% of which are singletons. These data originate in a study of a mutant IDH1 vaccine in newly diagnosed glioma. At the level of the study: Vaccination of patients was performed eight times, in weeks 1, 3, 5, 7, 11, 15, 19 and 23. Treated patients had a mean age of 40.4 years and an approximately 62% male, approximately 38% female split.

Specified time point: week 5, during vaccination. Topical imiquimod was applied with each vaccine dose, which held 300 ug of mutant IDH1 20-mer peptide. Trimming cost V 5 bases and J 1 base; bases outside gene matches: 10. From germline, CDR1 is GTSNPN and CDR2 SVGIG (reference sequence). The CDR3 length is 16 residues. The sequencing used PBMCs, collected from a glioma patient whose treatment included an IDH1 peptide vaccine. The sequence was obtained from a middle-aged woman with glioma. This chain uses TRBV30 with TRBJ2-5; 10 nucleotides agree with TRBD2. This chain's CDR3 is CAWFISGRRGQETQYF. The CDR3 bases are TGTGCCTGGTTTATTAGCGGGAGGAGGGGCCAAGAGACCCAGTACTTC.